This T cell receptor (beta chain) was retrieved from a study of T cells after yellow fever vaccination. The CDR3 length is 13 residues. Germline V CDR1 and CDR2: SGHAT, FQNNGV. The V end lost 0 bases, the J end lost 7 bases, and 9 bases lay between the germline ends. Points from the study as a whole: Only a minor proportion of clonotypes was detected across both CD4 and CD8 compartments.

MiXCR was run by TCRdb on the 5' RACE reads, yielding one entry per CDR3 protein. The sample consists of just under 600,000 distinct CDR3 sequences, approximately 12% of them appearing once. On this clonotype: The target antigen is unknown.

The V call is TRBV11-2, the J call TRBJ1-1; possibly TRBD1 for D (5 bases). This sequence was found in a young man who received the YFV17D yellow fever vaccine. Material: PBMCs, obtained on the day of the yellow fever booster vaccination. CDR3 amino acids: CASSLEWGDEAFF. The CDR3 DNA reads TGTGCCAGCAGCTTAGAGTGGGGCGATGAAGCTTTCTTT.